These T cell receptor beta chains were read from a single sample in a study of cytomegalovirus exposure and HLA in healthy donors. Assay: immunoSEQ multiplex PCR; the TCRdb copy retains only in-frame clones and omits some. Of 95,000 to 120,000 clones in the sample, 82% are singletons; the top ten hold roughly 2.6%. The sample taken for sequencing was PBMCs. The receptors were sampled from a woman between 18 and 29 years old in good health and CMV-seronegative. The CDR3 runs from the conserved cysteine through the conserved F or W. D genes are given only for firm matches. A clone size is listed for some rows: how often the clone was seen (once, few, many), or a class if it is expanded.

d_gene: TRBD1
abundance: .
v_gene: TRBV28
j_gene: TRBJ1-1
CDR3nt: TGTGCCAGCACCGAGACAGGGTTGGGCACTGAAGCTTTCTTT
CDR3aa: CASTETGLGTEAFF

d_gene: .
abundance: .
v_gene: TRBV7-9
j_gene: TRBJ1-1
CDR3nt: TGTGCCAGCAGCCCACAGGACAGATCCACTGAAGCTTTCTTT
CDR3aa: CASSPQDRSTEAFF

d_gene: .
abundance: once
v_gene: TRBV2
j_gene: TRBJ1-5
CDR3nt: TGTGCCAGCCACGACCCCTACCCGGGACTTTTCCCCCAGCATTTT
CDR3aa: CASHDPYPGLFPQHF

d_gene: TRBD1
abundance: .
v_gene: TRBV7-9
j_gene: TRBJ1-4
CDR3nt: TGTGCCAGCAGCCCCGAATCGGGACAGCAGTTTTTT
CDR3aa: CASSPESGQQFF

d_gene: TRBD1
abundance: .
v_gene: TRBV6-5
j_gene: TRBJ2-7
CDR3nt: TGTGCCAGCAGCCGGGACAGGGACCTCCTCTACGAGCAGTACTTC
CDR3aa: CASSRDRDLLYEQYF

d_gene: TRBD1
abundance: .
v_gene: TRBV5-1
j_gene: TRBJ1-2
CDR3nt: TGCGCCAGCAGCTTGGGGCCGGGACAGGGCTACACCTTC
CDR3aa: CASSLGPGQGYTF

d_gene: .
abundance: .
v_gene: TRBV6-4
j_gene: TRBJ2-3
CDR3nt: TGTGCCAGCAGCCTAGTGAGCACAGATACGCAGTATTTT
CDR3aa: CASSLVSTDTQYF

d_gene: .
abundance: .
v_gene: TRBV28
j_gene: TRBJ2-5
CDR3nt: TGTGCCAGCAGTTTAAGAGTAGAGACCCAGTACTTC
CDR3aa: CASSLRVETQYF

d_gene: TRBD2
abundance: .
v_gene: TRBV28
j_gene: TRBJ2-7
CDR3nt: TGTGCCAGCACCCAAAGCGGGACTCCCTACGAGCAGTACTTC
CDR3aa: CASTQSGTPYEQYF

d_gene: .
abundance: few
v_gene: TRBV6-6
j_gene: TRBJ1-1
CDR3nt: TGTGCCAGCAGTTACTCAGGGGCGTCTACTGAAGCTTTCTTT
CDR3aa: CASSYSGASTEAFF

d_gene: TRBD2
abundance: .
v_gene: TRBV18
j_gene: TRBJ2-1
CDR3nt: TGTGCCAGCTCGGGAGGGAGCTCCTACAATGAGCAGTTCTTC
CDR3aa: CASSGGSSYNEQFF

d_gene: .
abundance: .
v_gene: TRBV7-2
j_gene: TRBJ2-1
CDR3nt: TGTGCCAGCTGTGATGCCGGGAGCCACAATGAGCAGTTCTTC
CDR3aa: CASCDAGSHNEQFF

d_gene: .
abundance: .
v_gene: TRBV28
j_gene: TRBJ2-6
CDR3nt: TGTGCCACCTGTTTAGGGAGCTCTGGGGCCAACGTCCTGACTTTC
CDR3aa: CATCLGSSGANVLTF

d_gene: TRBD1
abundance: .
v_gene: TRBV19
j_gene: TRBJ1-5
CDR3nt: TGTGCCAGTAGTAGACAGGGGTATAGCAATCAGCCCCAGCATTTT
CDR3aa: CASSRQGYSNQPQHF

d_gene: .
abundance: once
v_gene: TRBV18
j_gene: TRBJ1-2
CDR3nt: TGTGCCAGCTCACCCGGAGCGGGGGCGGACGGCTACACCTTC
CDR3aa: CASSPGAGADGYTF

d_gene: TRBD1
abundance: .
v_gene: TRBV27
j_gene: TRBJ2-3
CDR3nt: TGTGCCAGCAGTTTATCGGGGACAGGGCGACCTAGCACAGATACGCAGTATTTT
CDR3aa: CASSLSGTGRPSTDTQYF

d_gene: .
abundance: .
v_gene: TRBV28
j_gene: TRBJ1-1
CDR3nt: TGTGCCAGCAGTTTAAGTCGGGGGTACACTGAAGCTTTCTTT
CDR3aa: CASSLSRGYTEAFF

d_gene: .
abundance: .
v_gene: TRBV7-2
j_gene: TRBJ1-3
CDR3nt: TGTGCCAGCAGCCTCAACCCCGGGACAAGTGGAAACACCATATATTTT
CDR3aa: CASSLNPGTSGNTIYF

d_gene: .
abundance: .
v_gene: TRBV5-1
j_gene: TRBJ1-4
CDR3nt: TGCGCCAGCAGCTTGGACGGAGAGCTTGAAAAACTGTTTTTT
CDR3aa: CASSLDGELEKLFF

d_gene: .
abundance: few
v_gene: TRBV7-9
j_gene: TRBJ1-1
CDR3nt: TGTGCCAGCAGCTTCGACACTGAAGCTTTCTTT
CDR3aa: CASSFDTEAFF

d_gene: .
abundance: .
v_gene: TRBV6-4
j_gene: TRBJ2-2
CDR3nt: TGTGCCAGCAGCAGGATTGGCACCGGGGAGCTGTTTTTT
CDR3aa: CASSRIGTGELFF

d_gene: .
abundance: .
v_gene: TRBV18
j_gene: TRBJ1-6
CDR3nt: TGTGCCAGCTCACCTACCCCCTTTATAGACAGGAGCAATAATTCACCCCTCCACTTT
CDR3aa: CASSPTPFIDRSNNSPLHF

d_gene: TRBD1
abundance: .
v_gene: TRBV30
j_gene: TRBJ1-6
CDR3nt: TGTGCCCTCCAGGGGGTTCATAATTCCCCCCTCCACTTT
CDR3aa: CALQGVHNSPLHF

d_gene: .
abundance: once
v_gene: TRBV10-3
j_gene: TRBJ1-5
CDR3nt: TGTGCCATCAGTGACCCCCCGGCCAAGGGGGAGGGGGTAGTTCGCAATCAGCCCCAGCATTTT
CDR3aa: CAISDPPAKGEGVVRNQPQHF

d_gene: .
abundance: few
v_gene: TRBV6-1
j_gene: TRBJ2-7
CDR3nt: TGTGCCAGCAGAGCTGACATTTCCTACGAGCAGTACTTC
CDR3aa: CASRADISYEQYF

d_gene: .
abundance: few
v_gene: TRBV2
j_gene: TRBJ1-2
CDR3nt: TGTGCCAGCAGTGTCGCCTATGGGGGCATACGAGGCTACACCTTC
CDR3aa: CASSVAYGGIRGYTF

d_gene: .
abundance: .
v_gene: TRBV6-1
j_gene: TRBJ1-2
CDR3nt: TGTGCCAGCAGTGAAGCGCGGGGGTGGGTCTATGGCTACACCTTC
CDR3aa: CASSEARGWVYGYTF

d_gene: TRBD1
abundance: once
v_gene: TRBV2
j_gene: TRBJ2-6
CDR3nt: TGTGCCAGAAAACAGGGGCCAAGCTCTGGGGCCAACGTCCTGACTTTC
CDR3aa: CARKQGPSSGANVLTF

d_gene: TRBD1
abundance: few
v_gene: TRBV6-5
j_gene: TRBJ1-2
CDR3nt: TGTGCCAGCAGCAGGACAGGGAACTATGGCTACACCTTC
CDR3aa: CASSRTGNYGYTF

d_gene: .
abundance: .
v_gene: TRBV19
j_gene: TRBJ2-5
CDR3nt: TGTGCCAGTAGTATGTCGGATTTGGAGGAGACCCAGTACTTC
CDR3aa: CASSMSDLEETQYF

d_gene: TRBD1
abundance: .
v_gene: TRBV5-6
j_gene: TRBJ1-3
CDR3nt: TGTGCCAGCAGCTTCCGACAGGGTAGGCTTATCGAAAACACCATATATTTT
CDR3aa: CASSFRQGRLIENTIYF

d_gene: .
abundance: once
v_gene: TRBV7-2
j_gene: TRBJ1-5
CDR3nt: TGTGCCAGCAGCTTACGGGGGAAACAGCCCCAGCATTTT
CDR3aa: CASSLRGKQPQHF

d_gene: TRBD1
abundance: .
v_gene: TRBV7-9
j_gene: TRBJ2-1
CDR3nt: TGTGCCAGCAGCACCGGACAGGGCTACAATGAGCAGTTCTTC
CDR3aa: CASSTGQGYNEQFF

d_gene: TRBD1
abundance: .
v_gene: TRBV5-1
j_gene: TRBJ1-2
CDR3nt: TGCGCCAGCAGCCCACAGGGGGGGAACTATGGCTACACCTTC
CDR3aa: CASSPQGGNYGYTF

d_gene: TRBD2
abundance: .
v_gene: TRBV11-2
j_gene: TRBJ2-2
CDR3nt: TGTGCCAGCAGCACGAGCGGGGGGGATTATGAGGAGCTGTTTTTT
CDR3aa: CASSTSGGDYEELFF

d_gene: TRBD1
abundance: .
v_gene: TRBV15
j_gene: TRBJ1-2
CDR3nt: TGTGCCACCAGCAGAGATGGGACAGTGACGGGCTACACCTTC
CDR3aa: CATSRDGTVTGYTF

d_gene: .
abundance: .
v_gene: TRBV10-3
j_gene: TRBJ1-2
CDR3nt: TGTGCCATCGGGGCAGAGAACTCACGCTATGGCTACACCTTC
CDR3aa: CAIGAENSRYGYTF

d_gene: .
abundance: once
v_gene: TRBV2
j_gene: TRBJ2-3
CDR3nt: TGTGCCAGCAGTACAGGTCTGGGGGAGGTGGATACGCAGTATTTT
CDR3aa: CASSTGLGEVDTQYF